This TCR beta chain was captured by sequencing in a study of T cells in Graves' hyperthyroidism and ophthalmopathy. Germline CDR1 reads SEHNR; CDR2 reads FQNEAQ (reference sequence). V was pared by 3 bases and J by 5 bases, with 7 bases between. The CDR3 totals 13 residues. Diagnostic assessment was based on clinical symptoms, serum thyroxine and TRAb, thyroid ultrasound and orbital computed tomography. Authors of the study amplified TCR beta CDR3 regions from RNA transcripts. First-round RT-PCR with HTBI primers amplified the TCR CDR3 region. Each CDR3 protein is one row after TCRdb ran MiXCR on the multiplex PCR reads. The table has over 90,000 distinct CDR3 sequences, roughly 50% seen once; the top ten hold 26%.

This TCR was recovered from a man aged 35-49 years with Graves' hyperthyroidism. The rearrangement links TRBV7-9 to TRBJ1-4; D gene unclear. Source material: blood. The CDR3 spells CASSFMGNEKLFF. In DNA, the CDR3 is TGTGCCAGCAGCTTTATGGGGAATGAAAAACTGTTTTTT.